A selection of T cell receptor beta chains follows, all from one sample in a study of cytomegalovirus exposure and HLA in healthy donors. Profiling relied on immunoSEQ multiplex PCR, and the TCRdb table lists in-frame clones only, not all of them. The sample gives roughly 160,000 clones, under 80% of which show up once; 4.3% is in the top ten. Input material: PBMCs. The receptors come from a man in his forties in good health and CMV-seronegative. CDR3s include the opening cysteine and the closing phenylalanine or tryptophan. The D gene is left open where the match is weak. The size entry is marked missing in some rows and otherwise reads once, few, many or a size class.

len: 13
abundance: NA
d_gene: NA
v_gene: TRBV30
j_gene: TRBJ2-3
CDR3aa: CAWSPASWETQYF
CDR3nt: TGTGCCTGGAGTCCCGCATCCTGGGAGACGCAGTATTTT

len: 15
abundance: few
d_gene: NA
v_gene: TRBV7-9
j_gene: TRBJ1-1
CDR3aa: CASSPNMGPNTEAFF
CDR3nt: TGTGCCAGCAGTCCGAACATGGGGCCCAACACTGAAGCTTTCTTT

len: 13
abundance: NA
d_gene: NA
v_gene: TRBV7-9
j_gene: TRBJ1-2
CDR3aa: CASSFLGADGYTF
CDR3nt: TGTGCCAGCAGCTTTCTGGGGGCGGATGGCTACACCTTC

len: 14
abundance: few
d_gene: NA
v_gene: TRBV30
j_gene: TRBJ2-7
CDR3aa: CAWGPVTGPYEQYF
CDR3nt: TGTGCCTGGGGCCCCGTTACAGGACCCTACGAGCAGTACTTC

len: 14
abundance: NA
d_gene: TRBD2
v_gene: TRBV27
j_gene: TRBJ2-7
CDR3aa: CASSPGGMSYEQYF
CDR3nt: TGTGCCAGCAGTCCCGGGGGGATGTCCTACGAGCAGTACTTC

len: 14
abundance: NA
d_gene: TRBD2
v_gene: TRBV5-5
j_gene: TRBJ2-2
CDR3aa: CASSSGETTGELFF
CDR3nt: TGTGCCAGCAGTAGCGGGGAGACGACGGGGGAGCTGTTTTTT

len: 18
abundance: NA
d_gene: TRBD1
v_gene: TRBV15
j_gene: TRBJ1-5
CDR3aa: CATSRFPGQTLDNQPQHF
CDR3nt: TGTGCCACCAGCAGATTTCCGGGACAGACATTAGATAATCAGCCCCAGCATTTT

len: 14
abundance: once
d_gene: NA
v_gene: TRBV12-5
j_gene: TRBJ2-2
CDR3aa: CASGGDGYTGELFF
CDR3nt: TGTGCTAGTGGTGGAGATGGTTACACCGGGGAGCTGTTTTTT

len: 15
abundance: NA
d_gene: TRBD1
v_gene: TRBV29-1
j_gene: TRBJ2-2
CDR3aa: CSVHDRGLDTGELFF
CDR3nt: TGCAGCGTTCACGACAGGGGATTAGACACCGGGGAGCTGTTTTTT

len: 16
abundance: NA
d_gene: NA
v_gene: TRBV14
j_gene: TRBJ1-1
CDR3aa: CASSQDSGLVNTEAFF
CDR3nt: TGTGCCAGCAGCCAAGACTCAGGCTTAGTGAACACTGAAGCTTTCTTT

len: 11
abundance: NA
d_gene: NA
v_gene: TRBV7-9
j_gene: TRBJ1-2
CDR3aa: CASRGGGGYTF
CDR3nt: TGTGCCAGCAGAGGCGGGGGGGGCTACACCTTC

len: 15
abundance: NA
d_gene: NA
v_gene: TRBV27
j_gene: TRBJ1-4
CDR3aa: CASSPKGGEHEKLFF
CDR3nt: TGTGCCAGCAGCCCTAAGGGGGGGGAGCACGAAAAACTGTTTTTT

len: 14
abundance: NA
d_gene: NA
v_gene: TRBV5-1
j_gene: TRBJ2-3
CDR3aa: CASSPGSTKDTQYF
CDR3nt: TGCGCCAGCAGCCCCGGTAGTACCAAGGATACGCAGTATTTT

len: 14
abundance: NA
d_gene: TRBD1
v_gene: TRBV6-1
j_gene: TRBJ2-7
CDR3aa: CASSEGQPHYEQYF
CDR3nt: TGTGCCAGCAGTGAGGGACAGCCCCACTACGAGCAGTACTTC

len: 16
abundance: once
d_gene: TRBD2
v_gene: TRBV5-5
j_gene: TRBJ2-5
CDR3aa: CASSLGAGGVQETQYF
CDR3nt: TGTGCCAGCAGCTTGGGAGCGGGAGGGGTCCAAGAGACCCAGTACTTC

len: 13
abundance: NA
d_gene: TRBD1
v_gene: TRBV2
j_gene: TRBJ2-7
CDR3aa: CASSVTGGHEQYF
CDR3nt: TGTGCCAGCAGTGTCACAGGGGGCCACGAGCAGTACTTC

len: 16
abundance: NA
d_gene: TRBD1
v_gene: TRBV10-3
j_gene: TRBJ1-3
CDR3aa: CAISESWDSSGNTIYF
CDR3nt: TGTGCCATCAGTGAGTCATGGGACAGCTCTGGAAACACCATATATTTT

len: 15
abundance: NA
d_gene: NA
v_gene: TRBV27
j_gene: TRBJ2-1
CDR3aa: CASSLSGQGWDEQFF
CDR3nt: TGTGCCAGCAGTTTATCGGGTCAGGGATGGGATGAGCAGTTCTTC

len: 14
abundance: NA
d_gene: NA
v_gene: TRBV27
j_gene: TRBJ1-5
CDR3aa: CASSLGGANQPQHF
CDR3nt: TGTGCCAGCAGTTTGGGGGGGGCTAATCAGCCCCAGCATTTT

len: 15
abundance: NA
d_gene: TRBD1
v_gene: TRBV7-9
j_gene: TRBJ1-4
CDR3aa: CASSPAGQGYEKLFF
CDR3nt: TGTGCCAGCAGCCCAGCGGGACAGGGGTATGAAAAACTGTTTTTT

len: 16
abundance: NA
d_gene: TRBD1
v_gene: TRBV6-5
j_gene: TRBJ1-2
CDR3aa: CASSLGGDRGLSGYTF
CDR3nt: TGTGCCAGCAGTTTAGGTGGCGACAGGGGGCTAAGTGGCTACACCTTC

len: 15
abundance: NA
d_gene: TRBD2
v_gene: TRBV5-6
j_gene: TRBJ2-3
CDR3aa: CASSVSGGPTDTQYF
CDR3nt: TGTGCCAGCAGCGTAAGCGGGGGGCCCACAGATACGCAGTATTTT

len: 13
abundance: NA
d_gene: NA
v_gene: TRBV27
j_gene: TRBJ1-2
CDR3aa: CASSQRQSYGYTF
CDR3nt: TGTGCCAGCAGTCAAAGACAGTCCTATGGCTACACCTTC